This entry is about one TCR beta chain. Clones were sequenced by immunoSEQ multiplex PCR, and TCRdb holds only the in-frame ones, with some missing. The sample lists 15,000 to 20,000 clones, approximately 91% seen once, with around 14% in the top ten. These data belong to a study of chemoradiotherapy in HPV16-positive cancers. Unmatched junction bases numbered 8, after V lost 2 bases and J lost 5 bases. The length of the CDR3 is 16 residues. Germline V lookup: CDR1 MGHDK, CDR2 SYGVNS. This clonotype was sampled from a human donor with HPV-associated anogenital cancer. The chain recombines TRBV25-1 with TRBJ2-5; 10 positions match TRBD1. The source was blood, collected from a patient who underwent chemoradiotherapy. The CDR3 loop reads CASSETGTGDGETQYF. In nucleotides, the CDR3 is TGTGCCAGCAGTGAAACCGGGACAGGGGATGGGGAGACCCAGTACTTC. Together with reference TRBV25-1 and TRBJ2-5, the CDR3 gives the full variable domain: EADIYQTPRYLVIGTGKKITLECSQTMGHDKMYWYQQDPGMELHLIHYSYGVNSTEKGDLSSESTVSRIRTEHFPLTLESARPSHTSQYLCASSETGTGDGETQYFGPGTRLLVL.